Here is one T cell receptor (beta chain) with its context. Data came from immunoSEQ multiplex PCR; TCRdb stores just in-frame clones and leaves some out. The table lists under 50,000 clones, about 85% of them singletons. Germline values: CDR1 SEHNR, CDR2 FQNEAQ (reference sequence). V was cut by 2 bases and J by 5 bases, with 18 bases left in between. This CDR3 contains 17 residues. The record originates from a study of OX40 agonist ivuxolimab in advanced cancers. Study background: With a range of roughly 20 to 80, age averaged approximately 55 years, and nearly 85% were male.

Sequenced material: CD4+ or CD8+ T cells sorted from blood, taken in a trial of the OX40 agonist ivuxolimab. The rearrangement uses TRBV7-9 and TRBJ1-4; D not resolved. This TCR derives from an adult with an advanced solid tumor such as melanoma, head and neck, liver or kidney cancer. DNA of the CDR3: TGTGCCAGCAGCTTATGGACGGTACCGCGTGGGAATGAAAAACTGTTTTTT. It yields the protein CASSLWTVPRGNEKLFF. The complete variable domain, with remaining parts taken from reference TRBV7-9 and TRBJ1-4, reads DTGVSQNPRHKITKRGQNVTFRCDPISEHNRLYWYRQTLGQGPEFLTYFQNEAQLEKSRLLSDRFSAERPKGSFSTLEIQRTEQGDSAMYLCASSLWTVPRGNEKLFFGSGTQLSVL.